This T cell receptor (beta chain) was documented in a study of beta chain features in type 1 diabetes. The sequenced template was cDNA made from the entire isolated RNA. Sequenced naive, central memory and regulatory T cell samples produced an average of roughly 3.9 million reads. Libraries were prepared by immunoSEQ multiplex PCR; TCRdb keeps only in-frame clonotypes and omits some of them. Here the sample spans roughly 340,000 clones, around 13% being singletons. Study findings and constraints: Any HLA-type effect on TCRB rearrangement remained unresolved here. Type 1 diabetes patients had TCRB CDR3s that were shorter (moderately but significantly so) in all four CD4+ subsets.

A remark on this clone: What it binds is unknown.

The sample taken for sequencing was naive CD4+ T cells from blood. This TCR was sampled from a woman aged 18 to 35 with type 1 diabetes.

CDR3 amino acids: CASSPGRIGEHEKLFF. The DNA for the CDR3 is TGTGCCAGCTCACCAGGACGGATAGGGGAACACGAAAAACTGTTTTTT. The chain uses TRBV18 and TRBJ1-4; a weak D match, TRBD1 (5 bases). V lost 2 bases to trimming and J lost 8 bases, with 18 bases between them. Germline V CDR1 and CDR2: KGHSH, LQKENI. This CDR3 is built from 16 residues.